Below, 26 T cell receptor beta chains from the same sample are listed, as sequenced in a study of cytomegalovirus exposure and HLA in healthy donors. The PCR had 60 Vbeta and 13 Jbeta primers. Sequencing used immunoSEQ multiplex PCR; TCRdb keeps in-frame clones, though not all of them. The sample has more than 130,000 clones; about 86% are singletons. The specimen was PBMCs. The receptors originated from a man aged 35 to 55 in good health and CMV-seropositive.

The chain joins TRBV10-3 to TRBJ2-2; D is possibly TRBD2 (5 bases). Per germline, CDR1 ENHRY and CDR2 SYGVKD. This CDR3 has 15 amino acids. The CDR3 DNA sequence: TGTGCTGCGATGGGGAGTCGGGAGAACACCGGGGAGCTGTTTTTT. Its protein product is CAAMGSRENTGELFF.

The rearrangement uses TRBV27 and TRBJ2-1; 7 nucleotides align to TRBD2. Per the germline V gene, CDR1 is MNHEY and CDR2 is SMNVEV (reference sequence). The CDR3 is 17 residues long. V was pared by 4 bases and J by 1 base, with 10 bases of the junction left unmatched. The CDR3 DNA is TGTGCCAGCAGTTCGGGCGGGTCCGGGAGGTCCTACAATGAGCAGTTCTTC. It encodes CASSSGGSGRSYNEQFF.

This rearrangement joins TRBV7-8 to TRBJ2-3; tentative D call: TRBD1 (5 bases). Per the germline V gene, CDR1 is SGHVS and CDR2 is FQNEAQ. V dropped 7 bases and J dropped 2 bases, with 16 bases sitting between them. The CDR3 covers 15 residues. The CDR3 loop reads CASTPTGFSTDTQYF. In nucleotides, the CDR3 is TGTGCCAGCACTCCTACAGGTTTCTCCACAGATACGCAGTATTTT.

This chain uses TRBV5-1 with TRBJ2-4; TRBD2 agrees at 13 bases. Trimming took 0 bases from V and 8 from J; bases not matched to a gene: 5. CDR1 SGHRS and CDR2 YFSETQ come from the germline V gene. This CDR3 is 16 amino acids long. The CDR3 DNA sequence: TGCGCCAGCAGCTTGGGACTAGCGGGAGGCGGTGACATTCAGTACTTC. It translates to CASSLGLAGGGDIQYF. Full variable domain (outside the CDR3, taken from reference TRBV5-1 and TRBJ2-4): KAGVTQTPRYLIKTRGQQVTLSCSPISGHRSVSWYQQTPGQGLQFLFEYFSETQRNKGNFPGRFSGRQFSNSRSEMNVSTLELGDSALYLCASSLGLAGGGDIQYFGAGTRLSVL.

This sequence joins TRBV5-1 and TRBJ2-7; tentatively, D is TRBD1 (5 bases). Germline values: CDR1 SGHRS, CDR2 YFSETQ. Between the trimmed V and J ends, which lost 0 bases and 3 bases, there was a span of 7 bases. The CDR3 totals 13 residues. CDR3 residues: CASSLEGLYEQYF. The DNA for the CDR3 is TGCGCCAGCAGCTTGGAGGGGCTCTACGAGCAGTACTTC. The complete variable domain, with remaining parts taken from reference TRBV5-1 and TRBJ2-7, reads KAGVTQTPRYLIKTRGQQVTLSCSPISGHRSVSWYQQTPGQGLQFLFEYFSETQRNKGNFPGRFSGRQFSNSRSEMNVSTLELGDSALYLCASSLEGLYEQYFGPGTRLTVT.

CDR3 in amino acids: CAWSPGQKAFF. Here the CDR3 DNA reads TGTGCCTGGAGCCCGGGACAGAAAGCTTTCTTT. The V gene is TRBV30, the J gene TRBJ1-1; 7 bases align to TRBD1. This CDR3 is built from 11 residues. Germline lookup yields CDR1 GTSNPN and CDR2 SVGIG (reference sequence). Trimming took 3 bases from V and 9 from J; bases not matched to a gene: 4.

This clone appeared a few times. The rearrangement uses TRBV28 and TRBJ2-7; TRBD1 might be the D (6 bases). CDR3 length equals 17 residues. Germline V gives CDR1 MDHEN, CDR2 SYDVKM. V lost 5 bases, J lost 1 base, and 21 bases lay in between. The CDR3 DNA reads as TGTGCCAGCAGTGGGCCTTTTTTTCGACAGGTTTCCTACGAGCAGTACTTC. Translated: CASSGPFFRQVSYEQYF.

This chain connects TRBV5-1 to TRBJ1-1, with D unclear. Germline V gene lookup returns CDR1 SGHRS and CDR2 YFSETQ. Trimming took off 1 base at V and 3 bases at J, with 10 bases between the two ends. This CDR3 is 14 amino acids long. CDR3 loop: CASSLTLSYTEAFF. The CDR3 coding sequence is TGCGCCAGCAGCTTGACGCTATCCTACACTGAAGCTTTCTTT.

This CDR3 is CASRWTSGHNEQFF. The CDR3 DNA is TGTGCCAGCAGATGGACTAGCGGGCACAATGAGCAGTTCTTC. This chain connects TRBV9 to TRBJ2-1; 11 bases line up with TRBD2. The V gene end was trimmed by 5 bases and the J gene end by 5 bases; junction bases not matched to a gene: 3. CDR3 length equals 14 residues. CDR1 SGDLS and CDR2 YYNGEE come from the germline V gene.

The chain uses TRBV27 and TRBJ2-3; D not certain. Trimming pared 5 bases from V and 6 bases from J, leaving 12 bases between. CDR3 length: 13 amino acids. CDR1 is MNHEY and CDR2 is SMNVEV in the germline V gene (reference sequence). CDR3 loop: CASSPRFFDTQYF. The CDR3 nucleotides are TGTGCCAGCAGTCCTAGGTTTTTCGATACGCAGTATTTT.

The chain carries TRBV5-4 and TRBJ2-5; TRBD1 aligns across 9 bases. CDR3 length: 15 amino acids. CDR1 and CDR2 (germline): SGHNT, YYREEE (reference sequence). V was pared by 4 bases and J by 4 bases, with 8 bases of the junction left unmatched. In nucleotides, the CDR3 is TGTGCCAGCAGCGGGGGGGGACAGGGTAGAGAGACCCAGTACTTC. Residues: CASSGGGQGRETQYF.

This rearrangement joins TRBV5-1 to TRBJ2-3, with a possible D match to TRBD1 (5 bases). The CDR3 extends over 15 amino acids. V lost 3 bases and J lost 1, with 12 bases in between. In germline, CDR1 is SGHRS, CDR2 YFSETQ. The CDR3 is CASSSADIGTDTQYF. The CDR3 nucleotides read TGCGCCAGCAGCTCCGCGGACATTGGCACAGATACGCAGTATTTT.

In its sample, this clone was seen a few times. V gene TRBV27 combines with J gene TRBJ1-2, with 10 bases aligning to TRBD1. Germline V gene data show CDR1 as MNHEY and CDR2 as SMNVEV (reference sequence). This CDR3 spans 14 amino acids. V was pared by 5 bases and J by 8 bases, with 8 bases of the junction left unmatched. The CDR3 sequence is CASSTDRGLSGYTF. CDR3 nucleotide sequence: TGTGCCAGCAGTACTGACAGGGGGCTCTCCGGCTACACCTTC.

This clone has just one count. This chain links TRBV6-5 with TRBJ2-7, with D possibly matching TRBD2 (7 bases). Germline values: CDR1 MNHEY, CDR2 SVGAGI. The CDR3 is 12 amino acids. The V gene lost 5 bases and the J gene lost 4 bases, with 9 bases spanning the gap. The CDR3 DNA reads TGTGCCAGCAGTAAGGGGGGGTACGAGCAGTACTTC. It specifies CASSKGGYEQYF.

The genes are TRBV5-4 and TRBJ1-1; D gene ambiguous. Germline V gene data show CDR1 as SGHNT and CDR2 as YYREEE (reference sequence). The CDR3 length is 14 residues. V gave up 3 bases and J gave up 5 bases, with 14 bases separating them. The CDR3 DNA reads TGTGCCAGCAGCTGGATGGGAGGGCGAACTGAAGCTTTCTTT. This codes for CASSWMGGRTEAFF.

J is TRBJ1-1 and V is TRBV30; 7 bases are a match to TRBD1. The CDR3 is 11 amino acids. Trimming cost V 2 bases and J 12 bases; bases outside gene matches: 6. Germline V CDR1 and CDR2: GTSNPN, SVGIG (reference sequence). CDR3 DNA: TGTGCCTGGAGTTTTACAGGGGTTACTTTCTTT. Protein product: CAWSFTGVTFF. Based on the CDR3 plus reference TRBV30 and TRBJ1-1, the full variable domain is SQTIHQWPATLVQPVGSPLSLECTVEGTSNPNLYWYRQAAGRGLQLLFYSVGIGQISSEVPQNLSASRPQDRQFILSSKKLLLSDSGFYLCAWSFTGVTFFGQGTRLTVV.

Only one count was recorded for this clone. The chain is built from TRBV11-2 and TRBJ1-1; 7 bases map to TRBD1. The germline V gene has CDR1 SGHAT and CDR2 FQNNGV. This CDR3 comprises 16 residues. The V segment lost 4 bases and the J segment 0 bases; nucleotides outside the gene matches: 8. The CDR3: CASSSSGGQMNTEAFF. The DNA of the CDR3 is TGTGCCAGCAGCTCCTCCGGGGGACAGATGAACACTGAAGCTTTCTTT. The entire variable domain, with the rest obtained from reference TRBV11-2 and TRBJ1-1, is as follows: EAGVAQSPRYKIIEKRQSVAFWCNPISGHATLYWYQQILGQGPKLLIQFQNNGVVDDSQLPKDRFSAERLKGVDSTLKIQPAKLEDSAVYLCASSSSGGQMNTEAFFGQGTRLTVV.

The genes are TRBV29-1 and TRBJ1-2, with D tentatively TRBD1 (6 bases). This CDR3 comprises 12 residues. Germline CDR1 reads SQVTM; CDR2 reads ANQGSEA. Trimming shortened V by 3 bases and J by 5 bases, and 10 bases separated the two germline ends. Here the CDR3 reads CSVDRGQYGYTF. DNA of the CDR3: TGCAGCGTTGACAGAGGACAGTATGGCTACACCTTC.

The chain links TRBV5-4 to TRBJ2-5; D gene uncertain. Germline-derived CDR1 and CDR2 are SGHNT and YYREEE (reference sequence). The ends were cut back, 2 bases at V and 4 bases at J, with 6 bases in the middle. The length of the CDR3 is 12 residues. The CDR3 here is CASSFYLETQYF. For the CDR3, the DNA is TGTGCCAGCAGCTTCTACTTAGAGACCCAGTACTTC.

The chain uses TRBV18 and TRBJ1-3; D remains ambiguous. The length of the CDR3 is 15 residues. From germline, CDR1 is KGHSH and CDR2 LQKENI. The V and J ends lost 3 bases and 0 bases respectively, with 9 bases between them. DNA of the CDR3: TGTGCCAGCTCACCGAGGGATGCCTCTGGAAACACCATATATTTT. It yields the protein CASSPRDASGNTIYF.

The rearrangement joins TRBV5-1 to TRBJ1-1; the match to TRBD1 covers 11 bases. V shed 0 bases and J 7 bases; nucleotides not matched to a gene: 11. Germline V lookup: CDR1 SGHRS, CDR2 YFSETQ. The CDR3 length is 17 residues. This CDR3 is CASSLGSGQGALSEAFF. CDR3 DNA sequence: TGCGCCAGCAGCTTGGGGTCCGGACAGGGGGCTTTAAGTGAAGCTTTCTTT.

The genes are TRBV10-3 and TRBJ2-2; 8 nucleotides agree with TRBD2. The germline CDR1 and CDR2 sequences are ENHRY and SYGVKD. V was clipped by 6 bases and J by 4 bases; unmatched bases: 10. This CDR3 has 16 residues. The CDR3 sequence is CAISDLGTRGTGELFF. CDR3 DNA: TGTGCCATCAGCGATCTCGGGACTAGGGGCACCGGGGAGCTGTTTTTT.

The rearrangement links TRBV7-9 to TRBJ1-4; 7 nucleotides agree with TRBD1. Per the germline V gene, CDR1 is SEHNR and CDR2 is FQNEAQ (reference sequence). The CDR3 contains 16 residues. With 2 bases clipped from V and 8 bases from J, the junction kept 11 bases outside the gene matches. DNA of the CDR3: TGTGCCAGCAGCTTATCGTCCGGGACAGTCAGGGAAAAACTGTTTTTT. Encoded protein: CASSLSSGTVREKLFF.

The chain uses TRBV11-3 and TRBJ2-7, with D unresolved. The CDR3 loop spans 16 amino acids. V dropped 5 bases and J dropped 0 bases, with 17 bases sitting between them. Germline loops: CDR1 SGHNT, CDR2 YENEEA. CDR3 sequence: CASSTGPGLSSYEQYF. As DNA, the CDR3 is TGTGCCAGCAGCACGGGTCCCGGCCTTAGCTCCTACGAGCAGTACTTC.

The gene calls are TRBV7-2 and TRBJ2-7; D is perhaps TRBD2 (6 bases). The ends were cut back, 5 bases at V and 3 bases at J, with 11 bases in the middle. Germline CDR1 is SGHTA and CDR2 is FQGNSA. The CDR3 is made up of 13 amino acids. Here the CDR3 DNA reads TGTGCCAGCAGCCCCGGACTAAACTACGAGCAGTACTTC. It yields the protein CASSPGLNYEQYF.

V is TRBV9 and J is TRBJ2-1, with 11 bases lining up with TRBD2. V lost 0 bases, J lost 8 bases, and 10 bases stayed unmatched. The CDR3 extends over 17 amino acids. CDR1 and CDR2 (germline): SGDLS, YYNGEE. The CDR3 sequence: CASSVDGTSGPWDEQFF. The CDR3 nucleotides read TGTGCCAGCAGCGTAGATGGGACTAGCGGTCCTTGGGATGAGCAGTTCTTC.